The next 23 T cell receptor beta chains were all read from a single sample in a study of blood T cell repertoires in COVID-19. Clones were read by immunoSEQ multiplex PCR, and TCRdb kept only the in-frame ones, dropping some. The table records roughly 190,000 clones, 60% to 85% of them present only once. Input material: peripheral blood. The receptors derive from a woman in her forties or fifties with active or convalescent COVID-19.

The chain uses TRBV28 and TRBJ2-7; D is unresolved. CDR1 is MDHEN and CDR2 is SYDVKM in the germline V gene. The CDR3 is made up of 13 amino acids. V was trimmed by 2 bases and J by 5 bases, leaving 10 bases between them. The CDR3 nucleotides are TGTGCCAGCAGTTTAAACACCCTGAACGAGCAGTACTTC. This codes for CASSLNTLNEQYF. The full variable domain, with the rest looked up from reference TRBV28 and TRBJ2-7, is DVKVTQSSRYLVKRTGEKVFLECVQDMDHENMFWYRQDPGLGLRLIYFSYDVKMKEKGDIPEGYSVSREKKERFSLILESASTNQTSMYLCASSLNTLNEQYFGPGTRLTVT.

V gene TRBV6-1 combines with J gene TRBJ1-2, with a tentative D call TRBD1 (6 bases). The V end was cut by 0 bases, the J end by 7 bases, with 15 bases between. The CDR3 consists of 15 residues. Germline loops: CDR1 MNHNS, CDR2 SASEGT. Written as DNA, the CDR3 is TGTGCCAGCAGTGAAGCGGCAGGGGTTGGGGGTGGCTACACCTTC. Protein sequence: CASSEAAGVGGGYTF.

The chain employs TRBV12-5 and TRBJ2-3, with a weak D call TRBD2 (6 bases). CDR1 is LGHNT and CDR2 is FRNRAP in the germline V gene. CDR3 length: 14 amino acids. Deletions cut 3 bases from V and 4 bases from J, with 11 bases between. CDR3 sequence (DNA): TGTGCTAGTGGTTTCGGGAGAGAGGCAGATACGCAGTATTTT. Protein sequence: CASGFGREADTQYF.

The CDR3 DNA follows: TGTGCCAGCAGGGACAGGACAGGTCTCCCCTACGAGCAGTACTTC. This encodes CASRDRTGLPYEQYF. This sequence joins TRBV3-1 (or the pseudogene TRBV3-2) and TRBJ2-7; 7 positions agree with TRBD1. This CDR3 region has 15 residues. Looked up from germline, CDR1 is LGHDT and CDR2 is YNNKEL (reference sequence). Trimming took 6 bases from V and 2 from J; bases not matched to a gene: 10.

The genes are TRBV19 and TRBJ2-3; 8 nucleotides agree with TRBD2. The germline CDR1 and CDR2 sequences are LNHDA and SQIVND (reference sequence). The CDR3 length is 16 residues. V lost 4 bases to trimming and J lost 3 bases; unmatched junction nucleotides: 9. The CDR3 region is CASSSPPGGGTDTQYF. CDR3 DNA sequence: TGTGCCAGTAGTAGCCCTCCGGGAGGGGGTACAGATACGCAGTATTTT.

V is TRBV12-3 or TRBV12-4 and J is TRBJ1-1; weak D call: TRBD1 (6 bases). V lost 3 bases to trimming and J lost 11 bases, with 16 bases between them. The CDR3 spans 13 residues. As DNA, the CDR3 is TGTGCCAGCAGTTTCTCGGACAGCCAAAAGGCTTTCTTT. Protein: CASSFSDSQKAFF.

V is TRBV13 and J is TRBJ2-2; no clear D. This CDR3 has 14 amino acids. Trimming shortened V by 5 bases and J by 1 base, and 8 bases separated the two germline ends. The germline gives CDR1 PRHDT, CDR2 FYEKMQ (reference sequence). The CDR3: CASSPLRNTGELFF. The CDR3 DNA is TGTGCCAGCAGCCCCCTCCGGAACACCGGGGAGCTGTTTTTT.

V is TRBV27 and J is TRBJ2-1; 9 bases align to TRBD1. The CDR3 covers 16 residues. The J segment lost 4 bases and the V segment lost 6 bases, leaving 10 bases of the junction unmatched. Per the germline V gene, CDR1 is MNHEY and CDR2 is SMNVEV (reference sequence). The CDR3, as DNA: TGTGCCAGCAGATCAACAGGGGGCTCAAGATACAATGAGCAGTTCTTC. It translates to CASRSTGGSRYNEQFF.

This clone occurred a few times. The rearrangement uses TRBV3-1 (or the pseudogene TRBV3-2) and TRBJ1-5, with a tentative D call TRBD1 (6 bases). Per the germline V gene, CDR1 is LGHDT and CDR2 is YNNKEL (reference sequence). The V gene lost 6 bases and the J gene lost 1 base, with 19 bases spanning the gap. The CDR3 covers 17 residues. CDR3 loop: CASSLTQGKKSNQPQHF. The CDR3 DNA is TGTGCCAGCAGTCTAACGCAGGGGAAGAAGAGCAATCAGCCCCAGCATTTT.

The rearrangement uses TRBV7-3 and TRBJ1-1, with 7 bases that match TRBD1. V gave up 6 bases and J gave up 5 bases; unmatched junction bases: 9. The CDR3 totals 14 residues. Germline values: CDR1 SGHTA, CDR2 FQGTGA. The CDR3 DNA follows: TGTGCCAGCAGTTCAACAGGGGTGGGGACTGAAGCTTTCTTT. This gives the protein CASSSTGVGTEAFF.

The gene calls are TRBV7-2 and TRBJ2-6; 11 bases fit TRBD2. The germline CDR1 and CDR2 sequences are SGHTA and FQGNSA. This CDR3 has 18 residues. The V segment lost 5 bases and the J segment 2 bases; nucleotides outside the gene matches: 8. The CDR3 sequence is CASSPGYSGGAGANVLTF. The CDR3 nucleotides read TGTGCCAGCAGCCCCGGGTATAGCGGGGGGGCTGGGGCCAACGTCCTGACTTTC.

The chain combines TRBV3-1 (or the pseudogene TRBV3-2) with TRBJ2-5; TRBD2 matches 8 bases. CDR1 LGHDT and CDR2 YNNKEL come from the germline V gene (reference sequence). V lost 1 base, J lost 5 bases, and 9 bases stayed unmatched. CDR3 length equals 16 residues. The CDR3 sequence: CASSQVSTGGRETQYF. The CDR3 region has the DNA TGTGCCAGCAGCCAAGTATCGACGGGGGGGCGGGAGACCCAGTACTTC.

The CDR3 sequence: CASSLATSGSGETQYF. The CDR3 DNA is TGTGCCAGCAGCTTAGCGACTAGCGGGAGTGGAGAGACCCAGTACTTC. The chain couples TRBV11-3 to TRBJ2-5, with 12 bases lining up with TRBD2. This CDR3 contains 16 residues. The V gene's germline CDR1 is SGHNT and CDR2 YENEEA. Unmatched junction bases numbered 4, after V lost 1 base and J lost 4 bases.

CDR3 coding DNA: TGTGCCAGCAGCAGACAGGGATCCTTCCACGAGCAGTACTTC. Protein product: CASSRQGSFHEQYF. The chain joins TRBV28 to TRBJ2-7; 7 bases fit TRBD1. The CDR3 is made up of 14 amino acids. Germline lookup yields CDR1 MDHEN and CDR2 SYDVKM. V shed 6 bases and J 5 bases; nucleotides not matched to a gene: 10.

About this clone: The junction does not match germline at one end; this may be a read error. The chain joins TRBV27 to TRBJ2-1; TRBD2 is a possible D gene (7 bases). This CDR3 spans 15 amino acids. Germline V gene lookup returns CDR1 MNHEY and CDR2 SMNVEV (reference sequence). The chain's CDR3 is CASTLGGAAYNEQFF. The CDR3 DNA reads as TGTGCCAGCACTTTAGGGGGGGCCGCCTACAATGAGCAGTTCTTC.

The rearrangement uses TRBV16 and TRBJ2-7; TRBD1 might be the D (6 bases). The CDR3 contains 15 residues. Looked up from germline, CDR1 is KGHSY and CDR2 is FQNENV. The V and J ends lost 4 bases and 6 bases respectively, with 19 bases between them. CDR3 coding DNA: TGTGCCAGCAGCCGGTCGGGACAAGGTCTCGGCGAGCAGTACTTC. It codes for CASSRSGQGLGEQYF.

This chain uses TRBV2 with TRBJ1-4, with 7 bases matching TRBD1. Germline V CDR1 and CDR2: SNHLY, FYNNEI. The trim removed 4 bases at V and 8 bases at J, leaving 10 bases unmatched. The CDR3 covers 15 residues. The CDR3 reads CASSGRQGGVEKLFF. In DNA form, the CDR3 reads TGTGCCAGCAGTGGGAGACAGGGCGGAGTGGAAAAACTGTTTTTT.

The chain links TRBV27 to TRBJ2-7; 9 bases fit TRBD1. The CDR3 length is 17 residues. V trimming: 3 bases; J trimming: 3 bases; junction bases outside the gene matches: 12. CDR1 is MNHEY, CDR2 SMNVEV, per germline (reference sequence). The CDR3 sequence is CASSLSGTGYLSYEQYF. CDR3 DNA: TGTGCCAGCAGTTTGTCCGGGACAGGGTACCTGAGCTACGAGCAGTACTTC.

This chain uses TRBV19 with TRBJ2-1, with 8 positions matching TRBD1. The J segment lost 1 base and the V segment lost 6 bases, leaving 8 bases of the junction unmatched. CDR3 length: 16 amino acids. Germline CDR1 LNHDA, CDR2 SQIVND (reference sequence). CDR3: CASRGQGGGSYNEQFF. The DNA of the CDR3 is TGTGCCAGTAGAGGACAGGGAGGAGGGTCCTACAATGAGCAGTTCTTC.

The DNA of the CDR3 is TGCGCCAGCAGCCGTGAGACTAGCGGGAGAGGGCAGTACTTC. Amino acid sequence: CASSRETSGRGQYF. The V call is TRBV4-3, the J call TRBJ2-7, with 12 bases that match TRBD2. Germline V gene data show CDR1 as LGHNA and CDR2 as YSLEER. This CDR3 contains 14 residues. With 4 bases clipped from V and 9 bases from J, the junction kept 7 bases outside the gene matches.

The CDR3 nucleotides are TGTGCCAGCAGCTTATTCGGGGGAGCCAGCACAGATACGCAGTATTTT. This sequence encodes CASSLFGGASTDTQYF. The chain links TRBV7-2 to TRBJ2-3; tentative D call: TRBD2 (6 bases). There are 16 residues in the CDR3. The germline CDR1 and CDR2 sequences are SGHTA and FQGNSA. V lost 2 bases to trimming and J lost 0 bases, with 12 bases between them.

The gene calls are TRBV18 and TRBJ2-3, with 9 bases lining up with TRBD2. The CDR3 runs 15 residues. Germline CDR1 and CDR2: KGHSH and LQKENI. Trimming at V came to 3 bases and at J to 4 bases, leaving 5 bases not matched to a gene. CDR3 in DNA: TGTGCCAGCTCACCTAGCGGGAGTACGGCAGATACGCAGTATTTT. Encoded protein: CASSPSGSTADTQYF.

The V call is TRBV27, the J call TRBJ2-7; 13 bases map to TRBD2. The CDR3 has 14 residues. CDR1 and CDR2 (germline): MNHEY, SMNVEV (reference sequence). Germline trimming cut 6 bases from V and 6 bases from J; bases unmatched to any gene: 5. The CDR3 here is CASSTSGRAGEQYF. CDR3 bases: TGTGCCAGCAGCACTAGCGGGAGGGCCGGCGAGCAGTACTTC.